These T cell receptor beta chains were read from a single sample in a study of T cell changes during pregnancy in multiple sclerosis. Sequencing was performed with immunoSEQ multiplex PCR; in TCRdb, only in-frame clones are kept and a portion is missing. In the table there are just under 65,000 clones, roughly nine tenths of which are singletons. The sequencing used peripheral blood, collected in the third trimester of pregnancy. These receptors were obtained from a female donor in good health, enrolled as a control in a pregnancy study. CDR3s include the opening cysteine and the closing phenylalanine or tryptophan. The order of the fields is J gene, V gene, D gene, CDR3 DNA, CDR3 protein. The D gene is left open where the match is weak.

j_call: TRBJ2-1
v_call: TRBV28
d_call: -
cdr3_nt: TGTGCCAGCAGTTGGGGAGTGGTAGAGCAGTTCTTC
cdr3_aa: CASSWGVVEQFF

j_call: TRBJ2-1
v_call: TRBV28
d_call: -
cdr3_nt: TGTGCCAGCCGTCTTTCCGGAGGGGGCTCGTCAGGTGAGCAGTTCTTC
cdr3_aa: CASRLSGGGSSGEQFF

j_call: TRBJ2-7
v_call: TRBV12-2
d_call: -
cdr3_nt: TGTGCAAGTCGCTTGAGTTTCGGGGGGTCCCACGAGCAGTACTTC
cdr3_aa: CASRLSFGGSHEQYF

j_call: TRBJ2-1
v_call: TRBV6-6
d_call: -
cdr3_nt: TGTGCCAGCAGTTACGACCCCGGTCCGCGGGACAATGAGCAGTTCTTC
cdr3_aa: CASSYDPGPRDNEQFF

j_call: TRBJ2-3
v_call: TRBV28
d_call: TRBD2
cdr3_nt: TGTGCCAGCAGCCTTCCGGCGGGGGGAACAGATACGCAGTATTTT
cdr3_aa: CASSLPAGGTDTQYF

j_call: TRBJ2-7
v_call: TRBV28
d_call: -
cdr3_nt: TGTGCCAGCAGTTTCTCCACTAGTGCTAGCTCCTACGAGCAGTACTTC
cdr3_aa: CASSFSTSASSYEQYF

j_call: TRBJ1-2
v_call: TRBV7-2
d_call: -
cdr3_nt: TGTGCCAGCAGCCTACCCGACAGCTTCTATGGCTACACCTTC
cdr3_aa: CASSLPDSFYGYTF

j_call: TRBJ2-5
v_call: TRBV21-1
d_call: -
cdr3_nt: TGTGCCAGCATCGCAAAACCCCGACTAGCGGGAGGGCCGCTAGAGACCCAGTACTTC
cdr3_aa: CASIAKPRLAGGPLETQYF

j_call: TRBJ1-3
v_call: TRBV5-1
d_call: -
cdr3_nt: TGCGCCAGCAGCTCGGGAGGGACGGGATCTGGAAACACCATATATTTT
cdr3_aa: CASSSGGTGSGNTIYF

j_call: TRBJ1-1
v_call: TRBV30
d_call: -
cdr3_nt: TGTGCCTGGGGTTATGTGGAGGCTTTCTTT
cdr3_aa: CAWGYVEAFF

j_call: TRBJ1-5
v_call: TRBV2
d_call: TRBD1
cdr3_nt: TGTGCCAGCAGTCGGGACAGCGAAAATCAGCCCCAGCATTTT
cdr3_aa: CASSRDSENQPQHF